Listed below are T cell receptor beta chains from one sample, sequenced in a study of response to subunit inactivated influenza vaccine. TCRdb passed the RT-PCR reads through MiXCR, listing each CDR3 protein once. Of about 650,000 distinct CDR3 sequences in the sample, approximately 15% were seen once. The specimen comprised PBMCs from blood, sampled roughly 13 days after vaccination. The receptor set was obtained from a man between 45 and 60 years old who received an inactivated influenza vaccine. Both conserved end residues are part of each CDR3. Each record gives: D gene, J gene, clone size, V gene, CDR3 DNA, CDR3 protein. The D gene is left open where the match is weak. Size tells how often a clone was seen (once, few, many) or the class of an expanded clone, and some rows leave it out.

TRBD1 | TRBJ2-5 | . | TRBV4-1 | TGCGCCAGCAGCCACCCGCCGACAGGGGAAGAGACCCAGTACTTC | CASSHPPTGEETQYF
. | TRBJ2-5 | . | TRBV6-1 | TGTGCCAGCAGTGAATTGTCAGGGTGGGCCCAAGAGACCCAGTACTTC | CASSELSGWAQETQYF
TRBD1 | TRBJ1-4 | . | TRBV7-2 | TGTGCCAGCAGCAACTTAAAGTTCAGGGGGTCGGAAAAACTGTTTTTT | CASSNLKFRGSEKLFF
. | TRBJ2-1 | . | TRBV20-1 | TGCAGTGCTAGACGAGGACCGGACTACTACAATGAGCAGTTCTTC | CSARRGPDYYNEQFF
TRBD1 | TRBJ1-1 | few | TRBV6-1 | TGTGCCAGCAGTGAAGCCCCTGGGACAGCGAGTGAAGCTTTCTTT | CASSEAPGTASEAFF
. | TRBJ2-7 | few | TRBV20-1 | TGCAGTGCTAGTCCCGGACTATACCTACAAGAGCAGTACTTC | CSASPGLYLQEQYF
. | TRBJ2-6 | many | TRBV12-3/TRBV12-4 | TGTGCCAGCAGTTTCGGGGGAGGATTTGGGGCCAACGTCCTGACTTTC | CASSFGGGFGANVLTF
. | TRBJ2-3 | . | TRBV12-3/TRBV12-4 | TGTGCCAGCAGTCCCAACCTCCTAGCGTCCCGAGCTACGCAGTATTTT | CASSPNLLASRATQYF
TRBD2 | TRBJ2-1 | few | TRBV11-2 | TGTGCCAGCAGCTCAGGACTAGATAGTAATGAGCAGTTCTTC | CASSSGLDSNEQFF
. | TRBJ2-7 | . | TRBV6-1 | TGTGCCAGCAGCGACCGGCGTTTTCCCTACGAGCAGTACTTC | CASSDRRFPYEQYF
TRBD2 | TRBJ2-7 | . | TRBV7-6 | TGTGCCAGCAGCTTTGAGCGGGGGCCGGACTACGAGCAGTACTTC | CASSFERGPDYEQYF
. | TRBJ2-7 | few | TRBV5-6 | TGTGCCAGCAGCTGGGACCGAAGCTCCTACGAGCAGTACTTC | CASSWDRSSYEQYF
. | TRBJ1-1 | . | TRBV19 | TGTGCCAGTAGCTCGTATCAGCTAAACACTGAAGCTTTCTTT | CASSSYQLNTEAFF
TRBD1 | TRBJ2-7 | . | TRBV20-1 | TGCAGTGCTAGACACCAACCCGGCAGGGGGCTGGGAACCTACGAGCAGTACTTC | CSARHQPGRGLGTYEQYF
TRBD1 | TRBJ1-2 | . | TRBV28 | TGTGCCAGCAGTAACAGGGGGGCACGCAACTATGGCTACACCTTC | CASSNRGARNYGYTF
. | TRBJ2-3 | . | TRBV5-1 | TGCGCCAGCAGCCCGGGACCCAGCACAGATACGCACTATTTT | CASSPGPSTDTHYF
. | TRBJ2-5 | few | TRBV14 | TGTGCCAGCAGCCAATCGGGGAGGGAGACCCAGTACTTC | CASSQSGRETQYF
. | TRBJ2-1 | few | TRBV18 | TGTGCCAGCTACCTATCTTCCAATGAGCAGTTCTTC | CASYLSSNEQFF
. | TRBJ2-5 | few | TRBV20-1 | TGCAGTGCTAGGCAAGCCCCCGGATCCCAAGAGACCCAGTACTTC | CSARQAPGSQETQYF
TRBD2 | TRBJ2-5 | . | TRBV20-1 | TGCAGTGCTAGTCCTAGCGGGCTTTTAGAGACCCAGTACTTC | CSASPSGLLETQYF
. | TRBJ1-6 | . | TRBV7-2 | TGTGCCAGCAGTTCTACAGGGAGGCCCTATAATTCACCCCTCCACTTT | CASSSTGRPYNSPLHF
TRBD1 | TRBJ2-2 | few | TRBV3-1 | TGTGCCAGCAGCCAAGGGACAGGAACGAACACCGGGGAGCTGTTTTTT | CASSQGTGTNTGELFF
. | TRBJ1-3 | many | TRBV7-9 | TGTGCCAGCAGCATCGACAGGATAAACTCTGGAAACACCATATATTTT | CASSIDRINSGNTIYF
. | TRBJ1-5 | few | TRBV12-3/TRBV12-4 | TGTGCCAGCAGTTTGGGAGCGGGAAGTCAGCCCCAGCATTTT | CASSLGAGSQPQHF
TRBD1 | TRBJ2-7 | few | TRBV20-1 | TGCAGTGCAAGCGACAGGGGGCTGGACGAGCAGTACTTC | CSASDRGLDEQYF
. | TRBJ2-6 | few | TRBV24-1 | TGTGCCACCAGTGATTTCCCGGGGTCTGGGGCCAACGTCCTGACTTTC | CATSDFPGSGANVLTF
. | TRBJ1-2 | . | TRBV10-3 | TGTGCCATCAGTGAGGGAAGGGAAAAGGGTGGCTACACCTTC | CAISEGREKGGYTF
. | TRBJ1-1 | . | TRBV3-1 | TGTGCCAGCAGCCAAGCGGGGGGGCTGGTGACTGAAGCTTTCTTT | CASSQAGGLVTEAFF
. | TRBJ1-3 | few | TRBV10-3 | TGTGCCATCAGTGAGTCGACAGAAGTCGGAAACACCATATATTTT | CAISESTEVGNTIYF
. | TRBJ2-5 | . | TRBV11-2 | TGTGCCAGCAGCTTAGAGATTAGCCCCTCAGAGACCCAGTACTTC | CASSLEISPSETQYF
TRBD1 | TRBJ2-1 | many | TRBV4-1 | TGCGCCAGCAGCTATCCGGGACAGGGGCTCCAAGTAGGGGTGGAGCAGTTCTTC | CASSYPGQGLQVGVEQFF
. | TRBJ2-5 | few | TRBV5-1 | TGCGCCAGCAGCTTGAACCCGGAGACCCAGTACTTC | CASSLNPETQYF
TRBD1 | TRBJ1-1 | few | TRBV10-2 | TGCGCCAGCAGTGGGACAGGGTCGGGGAACACTGAAGCTTTCTTT | CASSGTGSGNTEAFF
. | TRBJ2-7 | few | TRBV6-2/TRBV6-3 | TGTGCCAGCAGTCGCCGGGGATCCATCTACGAGCAGTACTTC | CASSRRGSIYEQYF
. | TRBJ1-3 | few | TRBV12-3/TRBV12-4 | TGTGCCAGCAGCGGACGATACGTTGGAAACACCATATATTTT | CASSGRYVGNTIYF
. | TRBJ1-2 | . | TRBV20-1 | TGCAGTGCTAGAACTAGGGGAGGACGGAACTATGGCTACACCTTC | CSARTRGGRNYGYTF
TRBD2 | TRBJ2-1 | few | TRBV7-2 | TGTGCCAGCAGCTTGGGACTAGCGGTGCACAATGAGCAGTTCTTC | CASSLGLAVHNEQFF
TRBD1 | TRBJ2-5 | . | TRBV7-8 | TGTGCCAGCAGCTGGACAGGGGGCAATTCTTGGCAAGAGACCCAGTACTTC | CASSWTGGNSWQETQYF
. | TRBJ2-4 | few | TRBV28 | TGTGCCAGCAGTTTGATACGGTGGGATTTAGCCAAAAACATTCAGTACTTC | CASSLIRWDLAKNIQYF
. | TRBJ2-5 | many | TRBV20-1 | TGCAGTGCCATACAGGAGACCCAAGAGACCCAGTACTTC | CSAIQETQETQYF
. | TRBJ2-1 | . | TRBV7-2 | TGTGCCAGCAGCTTAATCCAGGGGGTTAGCGGAGGCAATGAGCAGTTCTTC | CASSLIQGVSGGNEQFF
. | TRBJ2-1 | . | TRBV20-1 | TGCAGTGCTAGAGACAGGGGCCGCGATGAGCAGTTCTTC | CSARDRGRDEQFF
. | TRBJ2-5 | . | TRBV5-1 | TGCGCCAGCAGCAAGGGACTTGTGGAGACCCAGTACTTC | CASSKGLVETQYF
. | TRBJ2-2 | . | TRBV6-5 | TGTGCCAGCAGTTACTTAGGGGCTAGTGGGCTGTTTTTT | CASSYLGASGLFF
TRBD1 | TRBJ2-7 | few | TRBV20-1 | TGCAGTGCTAGAGGGACAGGGGGTATTTACGAGCAGTACTTC | CSARGTGGIYEQYF
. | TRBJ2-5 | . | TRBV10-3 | TGTGCCATCGGGGTTCTAGAGACCCAGTACTTC | CAIGVLETQYF
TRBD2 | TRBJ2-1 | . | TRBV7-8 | TGTGCCAGCAGCTTAGGTTGGACTAGCGGGTCGACCTACAATGAGCAGTTCTTC | CASSLGWTSGSTYNEQFF
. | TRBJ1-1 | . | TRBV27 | TGTGCCAGCAGTTCCGGGACTTATGGCACTGAAGCTTTCTTT | CASSSGTYGTEAFF
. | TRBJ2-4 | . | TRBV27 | TGTGCCAGCAGTGCAACCGCCCCCCACATAGGGGCGAGTGGCAAAAACATTCAGTACTTC | CASSATAPHIGASGKNIQYF
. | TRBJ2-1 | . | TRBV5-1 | TGCGCCAGCAGCGTGGGAGGGACACGATTTTACAATGAGCAGTTCTTC | CASSVGGTRFYNEQFF
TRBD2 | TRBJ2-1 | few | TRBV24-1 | TGTGCCACCACCCCGCGGGCGGGAGGTGAGCAGTTCTTC | CATTPRAGGEQFF
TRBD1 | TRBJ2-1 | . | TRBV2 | TGTGCCAGGGGACAGGGTTATAATGAGCAGTTCTTC | CARGQGYNEQFF
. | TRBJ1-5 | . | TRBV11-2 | TGTGCCAGCAGCTTACGGGGGCGAACGGACAATCAGCCCCAGCATTTT | CASSLRGRTDNQPQHF
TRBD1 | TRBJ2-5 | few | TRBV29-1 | TGCAGCGTTTGGAGGACAGGGTTGGAGACCCAGTACTTC | CSVWRTGLETQYF
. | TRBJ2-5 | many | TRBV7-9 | TGTGCCAGCGGGACTGAGACCCAGTACTTC | CASGTETQYF
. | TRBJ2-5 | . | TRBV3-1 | TGTGCCAGCAGCCAAGAGAGTGGAGTTGGGGAGACCCAGTACTTC | CASSQESGVGETQYF
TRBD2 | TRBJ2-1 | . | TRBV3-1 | TGTGCCAGCAGCCAAGATAGTTTGACTAGCGGGAGGGCCAAGGCTTACAATGAGCAGTTCTTC | CASSQDSLTSGRAKAYNEQFF